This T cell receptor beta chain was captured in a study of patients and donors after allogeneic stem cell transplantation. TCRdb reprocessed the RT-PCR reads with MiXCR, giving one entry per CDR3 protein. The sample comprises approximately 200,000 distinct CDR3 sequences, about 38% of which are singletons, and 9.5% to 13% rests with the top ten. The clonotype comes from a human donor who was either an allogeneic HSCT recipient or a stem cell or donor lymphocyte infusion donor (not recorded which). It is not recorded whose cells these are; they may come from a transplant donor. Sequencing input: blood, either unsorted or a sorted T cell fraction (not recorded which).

Here the CDR3 DNA reads TGTGCCACGACTTCTACAGAGACCATGAACACTGAAGCTTTCTTT. Translated: CATTSTETMNTEAFF. This chain joins TRBV10-3 and TRBJ1-1; D gene uncertain. Trimming shortened V by 10 bases and J by 0 bases, and 18 bases separated the two germline ends. Germline CDR1 ENHRY, CDR2 SYGVKD. CDR3 length equals 15 residues.